This TCR beta chain was captured by sequencing in a study of blood T cell repertoires in COVID-19. Study overall: COVID-19 samples collected from the United States, Italy and Spain covered acute and convalescent phases. In each case, the material was cDNA or gDNA derived from T cells, B-cell-depleted T cells, or PBMCs.

Each recovered donor of Cohort 3 presented with two negative PCRs, clearance, or symptom resolution. In the authors' methods: Amplification of reference gene primers was used by the study to estimate nucleated cell counts. Sequencing was performed with immunoSEQ multiplex PCR; in TCRdb, only in-frame clones are kept and a portion is missing. V and J calls and clone size are as listed in that table; D and trimming were resolved from the DNA. The data contain 350,000 or so clones, over 75% of them singletons. CDR3 length: 12 residues. V lost 6 bases and J 0 bases, leaving 5 bases between the germline ends. CDR1 is SNHLY and CDR2 is FYNNEI in the germline V gene.

The V call is TRBV2, the J call TRBJ1-1; D is unclear. The receptor was isolated from a woman between 25 and 40 years old who had recovered from COVID-19. Sequencing input: PBMCs or T cells enriched from blood (not recorded which). The CDR3 region has the DNA TGTGCCAGCAGGGGAGTGAACACTGAAGCTTTCTTT. Its translation: CASRGVNTEAFF.